A single sample gave rise to the 23 T cell receptor beta chains below, sequenced in a study of blood T cells in healthy people across ages. The second PCR ran about 6 to 12 cycles with a sample-barcoded 5' primer and J-beta primers. A single record per CDR3 protein comes from TCRdb applying MiXCR to the 5' RACE reads. The sample includes about 1.5 million distinct CDR3 sequences, approximately 40% seen only once; the top ten take approximately 7.9%. Sequenced input: blood. Every receptor here comes from a woman between 18 and 29 years old in good health.

This clonotype occurred a few times. The chain links TRBV28 to TRBJ2-4; a possible D gene is TRBD2 (6 bases). The J call may be faulty, since TRBJ2-7 better matches the DNA end. CDR1 is MDHEN, CDR2 SYDVKM, per germline. The CDR3 has 15 amino acids. CDR3: CASRGGGERNYEQYF. The CDR3 bases are TGTGCCAGCCGCGGAGGAGGGGAGCGGAACTACGAGCAGTACTTC.

This clonotype was seen a few times. The chain employs TRBV7-2 and TRBJ2-1; 13 bases align to TRBD2. Trimming cost V 5 bases and J 3 bases; bases outside gene matches: 10. Germline-derived CDR1 and CDR2 are SGHTA and FQGNSA. This CDR3 comprises 18 residues. CDR3 sequence (DNA): TGTGCCAGCAGCCTCCTACTAGCGGGAGGGCATAACTACAATGAGCAGTTCTTC. This gives the protein CASSLLLAGGHNYNEQFF.

V and J are TRBV4-1 and TRBJ2-7, with 7 bases lining up with TRBD2. Germline values: CDR1 MGHRA, CDR2 YSYEKL. After removal of 0 bases from V and 1 base from J, the junction contained 6 bases not matched to a gene. This CDR3 contains 16 residues. This CDR3 reads CASSQEASGLSYEQYF. The CDR3 bases are TGCGCCAGCAGCCAAGAGGCTAGCGGACTTTCCTACGAGCAGTACTTC.

The V call is TRBV3-1, the J call TRBJ2-7; TRBD2 is a possible D gene (6 bases). V lost 0 bases and J 4 bases, leaving 10 bases between the germline ends. The germline V gene encodes CDR1 LGHDT and CDR2 YNNKEL (reference sequence). This CDR3 region has 14 residues. CDR3 nucleotide sequence: TGTGCCAGCAGCCAAGATGAGGGACTTTACGAGCAGTACTTC. Amino acid sequence: CASSQDEGLYEQYF.

The CDR3 loop reads CASRPPGQGPEAFF. Written as DNA, the CDR3 is TGTGCCAGCAGACCTCCGGGACAGGGCCCTGAAGCTTTCTTT. The chain carries TRBV6-1 and TRBJ1-1, with 9 bases fitting TRBD1. The CDR3 loop spans 14 amino acids. The germline V gene encodes CDR1 MNHNS and CDR2 SASEGT. V shed 6 bases and J 6 bases; nucleotides not matched to a gene: 8.

This chain connects TRBV28 to TRBJ1-5; D gene uncertain. This CDR3 region has 12 residues. Germline V gene sequence: CDR1 MDHEN, CDR2 SYDVKM. With 6 bases removed from V and 7 bases from J, the gap between germline ends came to 10 bases. The CDR3 coding sequence is TGTGCCAGCAGCCGAGTGAGCCAGCCCCAGCATTTT. Translating gives CASSRVSQPQHF.

In DNA form, the CDR3 reads TGCGCCAGCAGCCAAGTCTTAAGCGAAAAACTGTTTTTT. This gives the protein CASSQVLSEKLFF. The chain recombines TRBV4-1 with TRBJ1-4; no clear D gene. V lost 1 base and J lost 8, with 8 bases in between. CDR3 length: 13 amino acids. Germline CDR1 MGHRA, CDR2 YSYEKL.

This clonotype was found a few times. The chain combines TRBV6-2 or TRBV6-3 with TRBJ2-7, with TRBD2 identical over 9 bases. Losses at the gene ends were 2 bases for V and 6 bases for J; bases not matched to a gene: 2. Germline lookup yields CDR1 MNHEY and CDR2 SVGEGT. CDR3 length equals 13 residues. The CDR3 is CASSYGGGAEQYF. The CDR3, as DNA: TGTGCCAGCAGTTACGGCGGGGGGGCCGAGCAGTACTTC.

This clonotype was observed a handful of times. This sequence joins TRBV12-3 or TRBV12-4 and TRBJ2-1, with D tentatively TRBD2 (7 bases). The CDR3 consists of 12 residues. With 8 bases removed from V and 10 bases from J, the gap between germline ends came to 15 bases. Here the CDR3 reads CASQGGGREQFF. CDR3 DNA sequence: TGTGCCAGCCAAGGGGGGGGCCGGGAGCAGTTCTTC.

The genes are TRBV7-9 and TRBJ1-2, with 8 positions matching TRBD1. With 5 bases clipped from V and 2 bases from J, the junction kept 4 bases outside the gene matches. Germline-derived CDR1 and CDR2 are SEHNR and FQNEAQ (reference sequence). This CDR3 contains 14 residues. CDR3 in DNA: TGTGCCAGCAGCGACAGGGGAATCAACTATGGCTACACCTTC. Translating gives CASSDRGINYGYTF.

This clonotype has just a few counts. The rearrangement joins TRBV5-5 to TRBJ1-2; D gene unclear. The CDR3 is 17 amino acids. V was trimmed by 4 bases and J by 6 bases, leaving 25 bases between them. Germline V CDR1 and CDR2: SGHKS, YYEKEE (reference sequence). The CDR3 DNA follows: TGTGCCAGCAGCGATCCGAGAAAATCGCCAATCACCGATGGCTACACCTTC. This codes for CASSDPRKSPITDGYTF.

J is TRBJ2-3 and V is TRBV5-1; no clear D gene. V gave up 0 bases and J gave up 6 bases, with 14 bases separating them. This CDR3 region has 15 residues. Per germline, CDR1 SGHRS and CDR2 YFSETQ. The DNA for the CDR3 is TGCGCCAGCAGCTTGGCCGGGCCCTACGTGGATACGCAGTATTTT. Protein: CASSLAGPYVDTQYF.

This clonotype was seen a few times. The gene calls are TRBV6-5 and TRBJ2-3; 9 bases map to TRBD2. V gave up 2 bases and J gave up 0 bases; unmatched junction bases: 6. The CDR3 sequence is 17 residues long. The germline V gene has CDR1 MNHEY and CDR2 SVGAGI. The CDR3 loop is CASSYRSGGTSTDTQYF. The CDR3 coding sequence is TGTGCCAGCAGTTACCGTAGCGGGGGTACTAGCACAGATACGCAGTATTTT.

This clonotype was seen many times. The rearrangement joins TRBV6-5 to TRBJ2-3, with 8 bases that match TRBD2. V shed 1 base and J 3 bases; nucleotides not matched to a gene: 3. This CDR3 is built from 15 residues. Germline CDR1 reads MNHEY; CDR2 reads SVGAGI. In DNA form, the CDR3 reads TGTGCCAGCAGTTACTACGGGACTAGAACAGATACGCAGTATTTT. Translating gives CASSYYGTRTDTQYF.

This clonotype occurred a few times. The chain uses TRBV3-1 and TRBJ2-7, with no clear D. Germline V gives CDR1 LGHDT, CDR2 YNNKEL (reference sequence). This CDR3 region has 15 residues. The V end was cut by 4 bases, the J end by 3 bases, with 16 bases between. The CDR3 protein is CASSPNDPDDYEQYF. DNA of the CDR3: TGTGCCAGCAGCCCCAATGATCCGGACGACTACGAGCAGTACTTC.

CDR3 amino acids: CASSPPQGDVDYTF. In DNA, the CDR3 is TGTGCCAGCAGCCCCCCTCAGGGAGACGTTGACTACACCTTC. The chain links TRBV6-6 to TRBJ1-2, with a tentative D call TRBD1 (5 bases). V shed 6 bases and J shed 10 bases, with 21 bases lying between them. This CDR3 has 14 amino acids. Germline loops: CDR1 MNHNY, CDR2 SVGAGI (reference sequence).

This clonotype came up many times. The J gene is TRBJ2-7, the V gene TRBV18; the D is unclear. The CDR3 has 13 residues. Trimming left V 0 bases short and J 6 bases short, with 9 bases between. CDR1 is KGHSH, CDR2 LQKENI, per germline. This CDR3 reads CASSPPLGTEQYF. The CDR3 DNA is TGTGCCAGCTCACCACCTCTAGGAACCGAGCAGTACTTC.

Many counts were recorded for this clonotype. Germline and junction disagree at one end, which may indicate a read error. V usage is TRBV7-9 and J usage is TRBJ1-2; no clear D. CDR1 and CDR2 (germline): SEHNR, FQNEAQ (reference sequence). The CDR3 is 12 residues long. The CDR3 coding sequence is TGTGCCAGCAGTTTAGAAGGGTATGGCTACACCTTC. Amino acid sequence: CASSLEGYGYTF. Complete variable domain (other parts from reference TRBV7-9 and TRBJ1-2): DTGVSQNPRHKITKRGQNVTFRCDPISEHNRLYWYRQTLGQGPEFLTYFQNEAQLEKSRLLSDRFSAERPKGSFSTLEIQRTEQGDSAMYLCASSLEGYGYTFGSGTRLTVV.

The gene calls are TRBV7-9 and TRBJ2-5, with D perhaps matching TRBD1 or TRBD2 (5 bases each). Per the germline V gene, CDR1 is SEHNR and CDR2 is FQNEAQ (reference sequence). V gave up 6 bases and J gave up 2 bases, with 13 bases separating them. The CDR3 runs to 14 residues. CDR3 residues: CASRPGAVQETQYF. The CDR3 nucleotides are TGTGCCAGCAGACCCGGGGCCGTACAAGAGACCCAGTACTTC.

V is TRBV4-2 and J is TRBJ2-7; 8 positions match TRBD2. V trimming: 0 bases; J trimming: 2 bases; junction bases outside the gene matches: 9. The germline V gene encodes CDR1 LGHNA and CDR2 YNFKEQ. The CDR3 consists of 17 residues. The CDR3 spells CASSQDLRNSGTYEQYF. CDR3 DNA sequence: TGTGCCAGCAGCCAAGATTTGAGAAATAGCGGGACCTACGAGCAGTACTTC.

This clonotype was recorded a few times. V and J are TRBV11-2 and TRBJ2-7, with D possibly being TRBD1 or TRBD2 (6 bases each). CDR3 length: 14 amino acids. Germline values: CDR1 SGHAT, CDR2 FQNNGV. V was cut by 8 bases and J by 2 bases, with 16 bases left in between. This CDR3 reads CASRGQGSPYEQYF. The CDR3 DNA follows: TGTGCCAGCCGGGGGCAGGGGTCCCCCTACGAGCAGTACTTC.

There are many counts of this clonotype. The chain has TRBV12-3 or TRBV12-4 and TRBJ2-5; tentatively, D is TRBD1 or TRBD2 (5 bases each). CDR3 length: 14 residues. Trimming pared 3 bases from V and 8 bases from J, leaving 16 bases between. The CDR3 region has the DNA TGTGCCAGCAGTTTGTTGAGGGGTGAGGATACCCAGTACTTC. Protein: CASSLLRGEDTQYF.

The genes are TRBV20-1 and TRBJ2-1, with 11 bases matching TRBD2. CDR3 size: 16 residues. After removal of 1 base from V and 6 bases from J, the junction contained 8 bases not matched to a gene. Germline values: CDR1 DFQATT, CDR2 SNEGSKA (reference sequence). The CDR3 coding sequence is TGCAGTGCTAGAGCCCCTCTTAGCGGGAGGGGCAATGAGCAGTTCTTC. Encoded protein: CSARAPLSGRGNEQFF.